This is a list of T cell receptor beta chains from one sample in a study of blood T cell repertoires in COVID-19. Data came from immunoSEQ multiplex PCR; TCRdb stores just in-frame clones and leaves some out. The sample contains under 200,000 clones, around 90% of which appear only once. Sequences were obtained from peripheral blood. Receptors originate from a woman older than 75 with COVID-19, enrolled during active disease. Each CDR3 is given with its conserved first and last residue. Fields, in order: CDR3 length, V gene, J gene, clone size, D gene, CDR3 protein, CDR3 DNA. D genes are given only for firm matches. Only part of the rows carry a size: once, few, many, or a class if the clone is expanded.

14	TRBV5-4	TRBJ2-2	once	TRBD1	CASSSGGHTGELFF	TGTGCCAGCAGTTCAGGGGGTCACACCGGGGAGCTGTTTTTT
13	TRBV2	TRBJ2-5	.	TRBD1	CASWGQTQETQYF	TGTGCCAGCTGGGGACAGACCCAAGAGACCCAGTACTTC
11	TRBV28	TRBJ1-1	.	.	CASSFEGLAFF	TGTGCCAGCAGTTTTGAGGGTTTAGCTTTCTTT
14	TRBV7-3	TRBJ2-7	.	TRBD1	CASSSGTGAYEQYF	TGTGCCAGCAGCTCCGGGACAGGGGCCTACGAGCAGTACTTC
14	TRBV24-1	TRBJ2-1	.	TRBD2	CATSVSSGYNEQFF	TGTGCCACCAGTGTTTCTAGCGGTTACAATGAGCAGTTCTTC
18	TRBV5-8	TRBJ2-3	.	TRBD1	CASSLDRGPGGRTDTQYF	TGTGCCAGCAGCCTCGACAGGGGTCCCGGCGGGCGCACAGATACGCAGTATTTT
14	TRBV6-5	TRBJ2-7	.	.	CASRQGSDIYEQYF	TGTGCCAGCAGGCAGGGGTCAGATATTTACGAGCAGTACTTC
15	TRBV9	TRBJ2-2	.	TRBD2	CASSVRGSNTGELFF	TGTGCCAGCAGCGTGCGCGGGAGTAACACCGGGGAGCTGTTTTTT
12	TRBV29-1	TRBJ1-2	once	.	CSVERGSYGYTF	TGCAGCGTTGAAAGGGGGAGCTATGGCTACACCTTC
15	TRBV7-2	TRBJ2-3	.	TRBD2	CASSLVATSYATQYF	TGTGCCAGCAGCTTAGTAGCGACTAGCTATGCTACGCAGTATTTT
17	TRBV28	TRBJ1-6	.	TRBD1	CASSLGQGATYNSPLHF	TGTGCCAGCAGTTTGGGGCAGGGGGCGACCTATAATTCACCCCTCCACTTT
15	TRBV5-1	TRBJ2-5	.	.	CASSLGSSVKETQYF	TGCGCCAGCAGCCTCGGGAGCAGCGTAAAAGAGACCCAGTACTTC
14	TRBV2	TRBJ1-4	.	.	CASTPPRAEEKLFF	TGTGCCAGCACCCCGCCCAGGGCAGAAGAAAAACTGTTTTTT
15	TRBV28	TRBJ1-2	.	TRBD1	CASSSIRGQLYGYTF	TGTGCCAGCAGTTCTATCCGGGGACAGCTCTATGGCTACACCTTC
14	TRBV19	TRBJ1-1	.	.	CASSSTGLNTEAFF	TGTGCCAGTAGTTCGACAGGACTGAACACTGAAGCTTTCTTT
15	TRBV19	TRBJ1-5	once	TRBD1	CASSEGTGGGQPQHF	TGTGCCAGTAGTGAAGGGACAGGGGGCGGTCAGCCCCAGCATTTT
15	TRBV4-2	TRBJ1-4	once	TRBD1	CASSQDGTGYEKLFF	TGTGCCAGCAGCCAAGACGGGACAGGGTATGAAAAACTGTTTTTT
14	TRBV15	TRBJ1-4	.	.	CATSRAAGREKLFF	TGTGCCACCAGCAGAGCGGCAGGGAGGGAAAAACTGTTTTTT
14	TRBV7-9	TRBJ1-3	once	TRBD1	CASSPMGQGNTIYF	TGTGCCAGCAGCCCTATGGGACAGGGAAACACCATATATTTT
13	TRBV18	TRBJ2-3	.	.	CASSPGASATQYF	TGTGCCAGCTCACCAGGAGCTTCGGCTACGCAGTATTTT
13	TRBV10-3	TRBJ2-7	once	TRBD1	CAIRGQENFEQYF	TGTGCCATCAGGGGACAGGAGAATTTCGAGCAGTACTTC
17	TRBV4-1	TRBJ1-2	.	TRBD1	CASSQKPGQGSHYGYTF	TGCGCCAGCAGCCAAAAACCGGGACAGGGGAGCCACTATGGCTACACCTTC
15	TRBV3-1/TRBV3-2	TRBJ2-5	.	.	CASSQVLVSQETQYF	TGTGCCAGCAGCCAAGTTTTGGTTAGCCAAGAGACCCAGTACTTC
16	TRBV6-2/TRBV6-3	TRBJ2-2	.	TRBD2	CASSRLGLENTGELFF	TGTGCCAGCAGCCGCCTGGGACTAGAGAACACCGGGGAGCTGTTTTTT
15	TRBV5-1	TRBJ2-5	.	.	CASRSSGSSSETQYF	TGCGCCAGCCGGAGCAGCGGGTCGAGTAGCGAGACCCAGTACTTC
13	TRBV2	TRBJ1-1	.	TRBD1	CASRGTGHTEAFF	TGTGCCAGCAGGGGGACAGGGCACACTGAAGCTTTCTTT
15	TRBV10-1	TRBJ2-7	.	TRBD2	CASDLGTSGGYEQYF	TGCGCCAGCGACCTAGGGACTAGCGGAGGTTACGAGCAGTACTTC
14	TRBV18	TRBJ2-7	.	.	CASSPVGNPYEQYF	TGTGCCAGCTCACCGGTCGGGAACCCCTACGAGCAGTACTTC
12	TRBV28	TRBJ2-1	.	.	CASSLPNLEQFF	TGTGCCAGCAGTTTGCCTAACTTAGAGCAGTTCTTC
14	TRBV2	TRBJ1-5	.	TRBD1	CASRSGTDNQPQHF	TGTGCCAGCAGGTCCGGGACAGATAATCAGCCCCAGCATTTT
13	TRBV7-2	TRBJ1-1	.	.	CASSLTPGAEAFF	TGTGCCAGCAGCTTAACACCGGGGGCTGAAGCTTTCTTT
15	TRBV6-2/TRBV6-3	TRBJ1-2	.	TRBD1	CASSYLPGQGYGYTF	TGTGCCAGCAGTTACCTTCCGGGACAGGGGTATGGCTACACCTTC
14	TRBV19	TRBJ1-5	.	.	CASSEGGSNQPQHF	TGTGCCAGTAGTGAGGGCGGGAGCAATCAGCCCCAGCATTTT
13	TRBV29-1	TRBJ2-7	.	TRBD1	CSVATGVGYEQYF	TGCAGCGTGGCCACAGGGGTCGGATACGAGCAGTACTTC
15	TRBV4-3	TRBJ1-4	.	.	CASSQDPSGGEKLFF	TGCGCCAGCAGCCAAGACCCCTCGGGAGGGGAAAAACTGTTTTTT
11	TRBV29-1	TRBJ1-1	few	.	CSVVPGTEAFF	TGCAGCGTTGTGCCGGGGACTGAAGCTTTCTTT
14	TRBV6-5	TRBJ1-1	once	.	CASSPGGGGTEAFF	TGTGCCAGCAGTCCCGGCGGCGGTGGCACTGAAGCTTTCTTT
14	TRBV19	TRBJ1-2	.	TRBD1	CASSTRDRVDGYTF	TGTGCCAGTAGTACCAGGGACAGGGTAGATGGCTACACCTTC
13	TRBV7-2	TRBJ2-5	.	.	CASSLVILETQYF	TGTGCCAGCAGCTTAGTTATATTAGAGACCCAGTACTTC
14	TRBV19	TRBJ2-7	once	.	CASSVIAGTYEQYF	TGTGCCAGTAGTGTAATTGCGGGAACCTACGAGCAGTACTTC
15	TRBV5-5	TRBJ2-1	.	TRBD2	CASSVTSGTYNEQFF	TGTGCCAGCAGCGTTACTAGCGGGACCTACAATGAGCAGTTCTTC
15	TRBV4-3	TRBJ1-4	few	.	CASSLKQASNEKLFF	TGCGCCAGCAGCCTGAAACAGGCAAGCAATGAAAAACTGTTTTTT
15	TRBV6-6	TRBJ1-5	once	TRBD1	CASSYLTGVGQPQHF	TGTGCCAGCAGTTACCTGACAGGGGTTGGACAGCCCCAGCATTTT
16	TRBV24-1	TRBJ1-2	.	.	CATSDPSTGPNYGYTF	TGTGCCACCAGTGACCCTTCGACAGGCCCTAACTATGGCTACACCTTC
14	TRBV20-1	TRBJ2-1	.	.	CSASWRAGYNEQFF	TGCAGTGCTAGTTGGAGGGCCGGCTACAATGAGCAGTTCTTC
13	TRBV19	TRBJ2-7	.	.	CASSIGTAYEQYF	TGTGCCAGTAGTATAGGGACAGCCTACGAGCAGTACTTC
15	TRBV6-5	TRBJ2-7	once	.	CASSYSWGDSYEQYF	TGTGCCAGCAGTTACTCATGGGGGGACTCCTACGAGCAGTACTTC
13	TRBV19	TRBJ2-1	.	.	CASREGGGSEQFF	TGTGCCAGTAGAGAGGGGGGCGGGAGTGAGCAGTTCTTC